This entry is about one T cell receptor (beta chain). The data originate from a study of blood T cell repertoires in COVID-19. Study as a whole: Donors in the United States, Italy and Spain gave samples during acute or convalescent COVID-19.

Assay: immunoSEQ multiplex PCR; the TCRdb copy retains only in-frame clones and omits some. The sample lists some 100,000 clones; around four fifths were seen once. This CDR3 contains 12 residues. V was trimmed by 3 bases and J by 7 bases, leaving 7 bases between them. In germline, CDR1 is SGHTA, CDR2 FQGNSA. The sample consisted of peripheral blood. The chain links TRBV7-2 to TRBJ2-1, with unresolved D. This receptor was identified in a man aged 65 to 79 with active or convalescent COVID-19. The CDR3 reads CASSLGKNEQFF. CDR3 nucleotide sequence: TGTGCCAGCAGCTTGGGCAAAAATGAGCAGTTCTTC.